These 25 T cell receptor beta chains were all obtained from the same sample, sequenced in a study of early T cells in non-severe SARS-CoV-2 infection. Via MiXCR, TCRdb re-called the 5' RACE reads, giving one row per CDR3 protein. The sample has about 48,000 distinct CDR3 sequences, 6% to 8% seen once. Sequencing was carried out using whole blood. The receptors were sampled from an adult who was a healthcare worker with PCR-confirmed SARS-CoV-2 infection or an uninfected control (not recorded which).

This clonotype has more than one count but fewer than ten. The CDR3 loop reads CASSLSTGWAGELFF. For the CDR3, the DNA is TGTGCCAGCAGCTTGTCGACAGGGTGGGCCGGGGAGCTGTTTTTT. This sequence joins TRBV5-6 and TRBJ2-2; 7 nucleotides agree with TRBD1. The germline CDR1 and CDR2 sequences are SGHDT and YYEEEE. The CDR3 extends over 15 amino acids. V lost 1 base, J lost 6 bases, and 6 bases stayed unmatched.

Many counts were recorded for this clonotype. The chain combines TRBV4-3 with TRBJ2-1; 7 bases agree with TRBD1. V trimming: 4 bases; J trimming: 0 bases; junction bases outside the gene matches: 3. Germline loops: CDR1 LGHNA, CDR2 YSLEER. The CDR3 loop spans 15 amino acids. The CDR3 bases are TGCGCCAGCAGCCGGGACAGTAGCTCCTACAATGAGCAGTTCTTC. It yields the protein CASSRDSSSYNEQFF.

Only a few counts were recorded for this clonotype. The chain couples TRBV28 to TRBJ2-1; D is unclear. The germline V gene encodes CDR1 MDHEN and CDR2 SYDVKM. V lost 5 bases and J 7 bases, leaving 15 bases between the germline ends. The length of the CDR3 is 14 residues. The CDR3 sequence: CASSARAGTNEQFF. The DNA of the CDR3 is TGTGCCAGCAGTGCTCGGGCTGGTACAAATGAGCAGTTCTTC.

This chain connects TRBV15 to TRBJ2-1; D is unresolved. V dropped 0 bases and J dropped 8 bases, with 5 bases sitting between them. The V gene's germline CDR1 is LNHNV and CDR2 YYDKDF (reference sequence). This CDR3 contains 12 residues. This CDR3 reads CATSRDGDEQFF. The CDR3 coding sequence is TGTGCCACCAGCAGAGATGGCGATGAGCAGTTCTTC. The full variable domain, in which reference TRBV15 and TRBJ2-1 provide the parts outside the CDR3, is DAMVIQNPRYQVTQFGKPVTLSCSQTLNHNVMYWYQQKSSQAPKLLFHYYDKDFNNEADTPDNFQSRRPNTSFCFLDIRSPGLGDTAMYLCATSRDGDEQFFGPGTRLTVL.

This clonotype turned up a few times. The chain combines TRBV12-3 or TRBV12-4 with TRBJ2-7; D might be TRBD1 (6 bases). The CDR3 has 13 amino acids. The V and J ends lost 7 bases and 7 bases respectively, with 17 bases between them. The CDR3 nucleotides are TGTGCCAGCACCCTAGGACAGAATCGGGAGCAGTACTTC. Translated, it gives CASTLGQNREQYF.

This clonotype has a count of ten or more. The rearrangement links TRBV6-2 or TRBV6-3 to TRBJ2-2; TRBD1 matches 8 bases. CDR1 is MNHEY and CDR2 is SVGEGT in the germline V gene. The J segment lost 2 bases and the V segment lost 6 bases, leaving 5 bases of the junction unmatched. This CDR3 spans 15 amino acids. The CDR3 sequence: CASSLGQVNTGELFF. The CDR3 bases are TGTGCCAGCAGCCTGGGACAGGTTAACACCGGGGAGCTGTTTTTT.

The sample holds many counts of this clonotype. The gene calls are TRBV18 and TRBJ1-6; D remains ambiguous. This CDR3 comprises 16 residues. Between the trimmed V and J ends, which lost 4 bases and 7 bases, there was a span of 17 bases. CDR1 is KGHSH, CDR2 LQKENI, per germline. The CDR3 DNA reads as TGTGCCAGCTCACTTCACGAAGGGTTGGACAATTCACCCCTCCACTTT. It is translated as CASSLHEGLDNSPLHF.

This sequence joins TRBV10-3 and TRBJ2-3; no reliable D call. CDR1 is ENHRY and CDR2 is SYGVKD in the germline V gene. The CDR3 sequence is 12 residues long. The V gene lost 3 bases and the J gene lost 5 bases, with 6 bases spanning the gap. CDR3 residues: CAISDLEDTQYF. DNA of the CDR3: TGTGCCATCAGTGATTTAGAAGATACGCAGTATTTT.

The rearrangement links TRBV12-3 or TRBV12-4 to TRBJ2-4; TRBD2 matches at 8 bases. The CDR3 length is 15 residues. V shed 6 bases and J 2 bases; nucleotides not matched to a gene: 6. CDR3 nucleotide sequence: TGTGCCAGCAGCCCGGGGGGGGCTCCCAAAAACATTCAGTACTTC. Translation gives CASSPGGAPKNIQYF.

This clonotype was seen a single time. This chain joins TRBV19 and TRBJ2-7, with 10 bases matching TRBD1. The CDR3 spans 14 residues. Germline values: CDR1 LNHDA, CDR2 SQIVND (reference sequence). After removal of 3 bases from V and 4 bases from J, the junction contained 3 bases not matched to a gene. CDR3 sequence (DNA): TGTGCCAGTAGTATGACAGGGGGCATTTACGAGCAGTACTTC. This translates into CASSMTGGIYEQYF. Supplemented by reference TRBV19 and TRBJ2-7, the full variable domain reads DGGITQSPKYLFRKEGQNVTLSCEQNLNHDAMYWYRQDPGQGLRLIYYSQIVNDFQKGDIAEGYSVSREKKESFPLTVTSAQKNPTAFYLCASSMTGGIYEQYFGPGTRLTVT.

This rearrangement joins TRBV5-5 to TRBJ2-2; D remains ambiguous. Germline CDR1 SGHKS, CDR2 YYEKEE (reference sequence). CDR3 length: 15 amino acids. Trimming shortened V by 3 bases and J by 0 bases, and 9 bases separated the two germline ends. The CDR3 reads CASSYRGANTGELFF. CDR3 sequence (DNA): TGTGCCAGCAGCTACAGAGGCGCGAACACCGGGGAGCTGTTTTTT. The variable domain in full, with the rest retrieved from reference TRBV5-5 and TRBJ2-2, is DAGVTQSPTHLIKTRGQQVTLRCSPISGHKSVSWYQQVLGQGPQFIFQYYEKEERGRGNFPDRFSARQFPNYSSELNVNALLLGDSALYLCASSYRGANTGELFFGEGSRLTVL.

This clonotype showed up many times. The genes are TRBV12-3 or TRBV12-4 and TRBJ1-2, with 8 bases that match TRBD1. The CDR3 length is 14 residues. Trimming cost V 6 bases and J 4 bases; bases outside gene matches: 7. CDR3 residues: CASSRGRGFYGYTF. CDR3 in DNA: TGTGCCAGCAGCAGGGGGCGCGGATTCTATGGCTACACCTTC.

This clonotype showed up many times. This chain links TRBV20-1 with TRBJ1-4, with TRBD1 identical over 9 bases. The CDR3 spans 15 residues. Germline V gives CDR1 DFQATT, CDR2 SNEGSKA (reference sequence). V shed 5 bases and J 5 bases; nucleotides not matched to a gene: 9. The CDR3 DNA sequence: TGCAGTGCTTTTGAGCCCGGGACAGGGAATGAAAAACTGTTTTTT. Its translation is CSAFEPGTGNEKLFF.

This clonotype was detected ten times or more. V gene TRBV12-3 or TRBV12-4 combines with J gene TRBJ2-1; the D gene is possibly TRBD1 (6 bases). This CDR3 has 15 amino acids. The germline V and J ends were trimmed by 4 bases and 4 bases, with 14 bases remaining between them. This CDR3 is CASSSPSGQYNEQFF. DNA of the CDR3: TGTGCCAGCAGTTCACCGAGTGGACAGTACAATGAGCAGTTCTTC.

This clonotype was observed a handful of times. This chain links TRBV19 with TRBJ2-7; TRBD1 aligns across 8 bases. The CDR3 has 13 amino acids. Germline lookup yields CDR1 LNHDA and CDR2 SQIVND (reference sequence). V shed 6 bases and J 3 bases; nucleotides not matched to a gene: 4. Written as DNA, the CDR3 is TGTGCCAGTAGCGGACAGGGAGGCTACGAGCAGTACTTC. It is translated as CASSGQGGYEQYF.

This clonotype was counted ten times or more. As DNA, the CDR3 is TGTGCCACCAGTGACCACGGACAGCCTAAAGAGACCCAGTACTTC. Its protein product is CATSDHGQPKETQYF. V gene TRBV24-1 combines with J gene TRBJ2-5; D possibly corresponds to TRBD1 (6 bases). Germline CDR1 reads KGHDR; CDR2 reads SFDVKD. The CDR3 is made up of 15 amino acids. V gave up 4 bases and J gave up 3 bases, with 14 bases separating them.

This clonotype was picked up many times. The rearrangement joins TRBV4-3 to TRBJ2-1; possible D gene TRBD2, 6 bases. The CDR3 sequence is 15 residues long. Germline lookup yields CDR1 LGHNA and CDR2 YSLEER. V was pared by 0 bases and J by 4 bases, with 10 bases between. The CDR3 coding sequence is TGCGCCAGCAGCCAAGATATAGGAGGGTACAATGAGCAGTTCTTC. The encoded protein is CASSQDIGGYNEQFF.

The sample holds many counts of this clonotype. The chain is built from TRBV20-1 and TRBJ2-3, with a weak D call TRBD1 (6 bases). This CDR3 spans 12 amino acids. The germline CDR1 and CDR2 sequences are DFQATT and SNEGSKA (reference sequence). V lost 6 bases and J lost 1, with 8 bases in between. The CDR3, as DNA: TGCAGTGCACGACAGGGCACAGATACGCAGTATTTT. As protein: CSARQGTDTQYF.

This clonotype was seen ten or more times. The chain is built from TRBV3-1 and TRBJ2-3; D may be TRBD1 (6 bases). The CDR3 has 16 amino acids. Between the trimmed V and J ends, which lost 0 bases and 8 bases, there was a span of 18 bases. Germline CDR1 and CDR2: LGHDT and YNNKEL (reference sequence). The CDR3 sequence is CASSQDTGLGSGTQYF. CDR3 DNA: TGTGCCAGCAGCCAAGATACAGGGCTGGGTTCGGGTACGCAGTATTTT.

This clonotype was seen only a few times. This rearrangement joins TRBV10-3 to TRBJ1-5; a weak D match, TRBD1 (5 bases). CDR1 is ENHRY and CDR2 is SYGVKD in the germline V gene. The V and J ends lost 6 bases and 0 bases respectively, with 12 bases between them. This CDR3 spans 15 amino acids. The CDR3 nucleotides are TGTGCCATCAGCTCCGGGACGGATAGCAATCAGCCCCAGCATTTT. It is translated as CAISSGTDSNQPQHF.

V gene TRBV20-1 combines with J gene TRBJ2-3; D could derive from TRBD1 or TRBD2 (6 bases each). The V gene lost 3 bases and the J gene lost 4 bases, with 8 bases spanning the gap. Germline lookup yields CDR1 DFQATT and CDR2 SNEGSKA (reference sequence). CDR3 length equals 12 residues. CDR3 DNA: TGCAGTGCTAGCGGGGGCGCAGATACGCAGTATTTT. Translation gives CSASGGADTQYF.

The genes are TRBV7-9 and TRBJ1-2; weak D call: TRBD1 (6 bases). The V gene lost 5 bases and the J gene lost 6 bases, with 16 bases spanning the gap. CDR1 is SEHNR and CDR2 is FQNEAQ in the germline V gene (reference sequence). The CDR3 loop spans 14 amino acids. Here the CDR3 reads CASSPIGGGDGYTF. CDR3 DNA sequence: TGTGCCAGCAGCCCCATAGGGGGGGGCGATGGCTACACCTTC.

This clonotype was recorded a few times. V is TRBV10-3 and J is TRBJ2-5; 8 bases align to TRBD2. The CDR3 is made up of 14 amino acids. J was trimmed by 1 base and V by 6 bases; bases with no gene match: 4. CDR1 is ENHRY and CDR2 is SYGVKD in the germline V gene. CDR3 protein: CAISAGTSQETQYF. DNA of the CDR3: TGTGCCATCAGCGCCGGGACTAGCCAAGAGACCCAGTACTTC.

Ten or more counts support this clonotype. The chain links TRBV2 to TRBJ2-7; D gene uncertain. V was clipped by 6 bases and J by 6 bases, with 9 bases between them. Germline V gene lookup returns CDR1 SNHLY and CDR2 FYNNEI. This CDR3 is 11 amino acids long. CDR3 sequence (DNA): TGTGCCAGCAGAGTTGGATCCGAGCAGTACTTC. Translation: CASRVGSEQYF. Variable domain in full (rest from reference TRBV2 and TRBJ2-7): EPEVTQTPSHQVTQMGQEVILRCVPISNHLYFYWYRQILGQKVEFLVSFYNNEISEKSEIFDDQFSVERPDGSNFTLKIRSTKLEDSAMYFCASRVGSEQYFGPGTRLTVT.

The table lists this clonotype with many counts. CDR3 amino acids: CASSSNSPLHF. The CDR3 DNA sequence: TGTGCCAGCAGCTCAAATTCACCCCTCCACTTT. This chain uses TRBV12-3 or TRBV12-4 with TRBJ1-6, with D unresolved. Trimming took 6 bases from V and 7 from J, leaving 4 bases between them. CDR3 size: 11 residues.